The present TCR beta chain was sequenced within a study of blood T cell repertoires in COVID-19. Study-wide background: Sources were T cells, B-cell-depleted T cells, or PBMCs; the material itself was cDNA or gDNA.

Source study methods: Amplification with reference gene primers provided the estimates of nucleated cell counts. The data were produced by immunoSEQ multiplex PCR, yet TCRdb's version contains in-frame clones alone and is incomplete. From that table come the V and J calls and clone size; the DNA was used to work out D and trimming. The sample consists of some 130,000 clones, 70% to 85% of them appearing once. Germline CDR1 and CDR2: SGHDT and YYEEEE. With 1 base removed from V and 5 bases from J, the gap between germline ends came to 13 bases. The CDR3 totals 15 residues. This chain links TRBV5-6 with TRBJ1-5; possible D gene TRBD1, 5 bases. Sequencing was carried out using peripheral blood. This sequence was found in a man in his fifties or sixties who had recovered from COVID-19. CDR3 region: CASSLYDGGDQPQHF. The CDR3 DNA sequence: TGTGCCAGCAGCTTGTACGATGGAGGGGATCAGCCCCAGCATTTT.